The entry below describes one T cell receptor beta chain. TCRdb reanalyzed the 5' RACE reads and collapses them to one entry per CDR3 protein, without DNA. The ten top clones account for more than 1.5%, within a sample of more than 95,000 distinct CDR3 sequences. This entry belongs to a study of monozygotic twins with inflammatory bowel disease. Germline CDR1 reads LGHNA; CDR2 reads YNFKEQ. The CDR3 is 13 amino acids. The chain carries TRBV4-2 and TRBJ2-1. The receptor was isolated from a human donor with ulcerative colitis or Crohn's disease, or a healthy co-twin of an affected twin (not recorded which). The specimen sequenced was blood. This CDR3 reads CASSQDSGNEQFF.